The T cell receptor (beta chain) under discussion was sequenced for a study of blood T cell repertoires in COVID-19 (dated by TCRdb to 2020 to 2021). Looking at the study overall: Samples from collaborators originated in the United States, Italy and Spain and spanned both the acute and convalescent phases of COVID-19. Samples came from the ongoing ImmuneRACE study (first 160 participants) plus 1,254 subjects from 6 global collaborators. A freely available public database, intended as a resource for researchers studying the immune response to SARS-CoV-2, is where the repertoires were released. Nearly every sample came with metadata listing a de-identified subject ID, COVID-19 status, age in years and sex. Where available, HLA class I and class II types were taken from metadata supplied by the sample provider and were not determined by assay-based typing. The material from the prospective study consisted of cDNA or gDNA derived from T cells, B-cell-depleted T cells, or PBMCs. The dataset comprised deeply sampled blood TCRbeta repertoires from subjects exposed to, actively infected with, or recovered from COVID-19. What the research found in general, with its limitations: How much clinical and demographic metadata was included differed by source and by participant, and the metadata was provided uncurated.

This clone was detected a few times. The antigen it recognizes is unknown. The input lacks base qualities; no much larger clone sits a single base away. Collaborating institutions collected whole blood in K2EDTA tubes following their own protocols. For TCRbeta analysis, collaborators shipped samples as frozen whole blood, isolated PBMCs, or DNA extracted from either of those sample types. TCRbeta CDR3 regions were amplified from genomic DNA by means of the immunoSEQ Assay, a bias-controlled multiplex PCR. Per the authors' processing: The number of nucleated cells in each sample was estimated by amplification of reference gene primers within the assay. Sequence reads were collapsed and filtered to measure the absolute abundance of every unique TCRbeta CDR3 rearrangement. For each sample, productive Simpson clonality was calculated as the square root of Simpson's diversity index over productive rearrangements. TCRdb's version of the immuneACCESS table is confined to in-frame rearrangements and falls short of the full clone set. An unresolved V gene accounts for under half of the shortfall where checked; the remainder is of unknown origin. For V, J and clone size, that table is used; D and trimming come from the DNA. Within this sample are around 55,000 clones, with roughly 90% of them counted one time only. The leading ten clones occupy over 13% of the sample.

The sample consisted of peripheral blood. The clonotype was recovered from a human donor with active COVID-19. The donor label of this sample is uncertain.

The CDR3 corresponds to CSASALGPGGGQPQHF. The DNA sequence reads TGCAGTGCTAGTGCTTTGGGGCCCGGCGGGGGTCAGCCCCAGCATTTT. This chain joins TRBV20-1 to TRBJ1-5; a weak D assignment points to TRBD1 (5 bases agree). The CDR3, cysteine through phenylalanine, is 16 amino acids long. This entry keeps only the CDR3 DNA: 48 bases, framed from base 1. V is clipped by 3 bases and J by 6 bases, and the sequence between their germline boundaries is 21 bases long. The germline V gene (reference sequence) provides CDR1 DFQATT and CDR2 SNEGSKA.